Described below is a single T cell receptor beta chain sequence and its context. This CDR3 is built from 15 residues. V was shortened by 0 bases and J by 4 bases, with 11 bases between the two germline ends. Germline values: CDR1 SGHRS, CDR2 YFSETQ. Profiling relied on immunoSEQ multiplex PCR, and the TCRdb table lists in-frame clones only, not all of them. The data hold hundreds of thousands of clones, with approximately 89% observed a single time. The sample belongs to a study of shared T cell receptors in the human thymus. The same sample was also studied in work on human thymus T cells. Per that paper: Infants served as donors; they were healthy and Finnish and were having corrective surgery for congenital heart defects.

The sample was thymocytes. This clonotype originated in a boy younger than two with a congenital heart defect. This chain joins TRBV5-1 and TRBJ1-5, with D possibly being TRBD1 (5 bases). Written as DNA, the CDR3 is TGCGCCAGCAGCTTGGAGGGGCGGGAGAATCAGCCCCAGCATTTT. Translated: CASSLEGRENQPQHF.